Sequencing of this TCR beta chain was carried out in a study of T-cell memory formation after mild COVID-19 (dated by TCRdb to the early 2020s). Study-wide context: TCR sequence clusters from the two donors were found to be largely donor specific. Longitudinal TCRalpha and TCRbeta repertoire sequencing tracked T-cell clones expanding and contracting after mild COVID-19 in a couple of donors. Two young, previously healthy adult volunteers made up the cohort, one male and one female.

What the work shows at the level of the full study, not this receptor alone: SARS-CoV-2 specificity of the second-wave clones peaking on day 37 was not confirmed. Some responding clones were found in pre-infection memory, which suggests that pre-existing cross-reactive memory T cells took part in the SARS-CoV-2 response. The study included only a couple of mild cases, and larger cohorts that include severe cases with pre-infection samples were judged to be necessary. Clones that contracted from day 15 to 85 showed balanced CD4/CD8 phenotypes, whereas a second wave of clones that expanded from day 15 to 37 leaned towards CD4+. Contracting CD4+ clones were found mainly in CM and EM memory subsets, while CD8+ clones were enriched in EMRA.

Ficoll-Paque density gradient centrifugation was used to isolate PBMCs. Sequenced on an Illumina NovaSeq 6000. TCRalpha and TCRbeta cDNA libraries were constructed by 5'RACE with constant-segment primers, with sample barcodes and unique molecular identifiers being introduced. RNA was extracted from every sample with Trizol reagent. Libraries were amplified in two PCR steps, with a second sample barcode and Illumina TruSeq adapters added in the second step. Sequencing of libraries was performed on an Illumina NovaSeq with 2 x 150 bp paired-end reads. The authors processed their data as follows. Demultiplexing of reads and collapsing into UMI-guided consensus sequences were performed with migec v1.2.7. With mixcr v2.1.11, UMI consensuses were aligned to TRA and TRB V and J templates and assembled into clonotypes. A clonotype was counted as expanded or contracted only when both edgeR and NoisET called the clonotype significant, with the noise models trained on biological replicates. For edgeR calls, the thresholds were a false discovery rate-adjusted p below 0.01 and a log2 fold-change of 1. As an exploratory analysis of dynamics, max-normalized trajectories of the 1000 most abundant clonotypes were examined by PCA with hierarchical clustering. The CD4 or CD8 phenotype of responding clones was assigned using the separately sequenced CD4+ and CD8+ repertoires. TCRdb applied fastp at Q25 and MiXCR to the public reads, then kept only in-frame beta chains. All rows with the same CDR3 protein become a single entry with the most common DNA and genes. The V and J calls reflect TCRdb's pipeline rather than the authors' work. The sample data list almost 550,000 distinct CDR3 sequences, and roughly 21% of these were observed just once. The top ten constitute approximately 12% of the sample.

In this sample, this clonotype turned up many times. Its antigen remains unidentified. No base quality information exists; no much larger clone differs at one position. Material for sequencing was PBMCs or a T cell subset sorted from them (not recorded which). The sequence came from an adult woman who had mild COVID-19 (a few samples of this study predate the infection). The sample titles of this study are shuffled in the database, so cell type and time point are left out; the donor was told from shared clones.

In nucleotide form, the sequence is TGTGCCAGCAGCTTAGGACCTTTGGGACAGGGTCGTGGGGCCAACGTCCTGACTTTC. Translated, it reads CASSLGPLGQGRGANVLTF. The chain couples TRBV7-6 to TRBJ2-6; the central 9 bases match TRBD1. From a lookup of the germline V gene, CDR1 and CDR2 are SGHVS and FNYEAQ. From its cysteine to its phenylalanine, the CDR3 spans 19 amino acids. Only the CDR3 region is kept as DNA, spanning 57 bases read in frame from base 1. Clipping removes 1 base from V and 3 bases from J, with 10 as the unmatched junction base count. The entire variable domain, with the stretches around the CDR3 drawn from the reference TRBV7-6 and TRBJ2-6 proteins, is GAGVSQSPRYKVTKRGQDVALRCDPISGHVSLYWYRQALGQGPEFLTYFNYEAQQDKSGLPNDRFSAERPEGSISTLTIQRTEQRDSAMYRCASSLGPLGQGRGANVLTFGAGSRLTVL.